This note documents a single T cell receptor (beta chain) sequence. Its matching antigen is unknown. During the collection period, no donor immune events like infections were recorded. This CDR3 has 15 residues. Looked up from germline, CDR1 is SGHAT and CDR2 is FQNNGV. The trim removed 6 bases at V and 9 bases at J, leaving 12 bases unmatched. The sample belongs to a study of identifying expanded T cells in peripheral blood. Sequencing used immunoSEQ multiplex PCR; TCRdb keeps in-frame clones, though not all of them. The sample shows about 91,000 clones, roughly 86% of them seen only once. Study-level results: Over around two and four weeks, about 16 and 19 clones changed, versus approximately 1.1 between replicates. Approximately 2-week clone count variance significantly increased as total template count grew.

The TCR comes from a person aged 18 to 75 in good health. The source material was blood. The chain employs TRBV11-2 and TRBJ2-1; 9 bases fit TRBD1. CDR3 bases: TGTGCCAGCAGACTTCCGGGACAGGGCGGGGGTGAGCAGTTCTTC. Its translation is CASRLPGQGGGEQFF.